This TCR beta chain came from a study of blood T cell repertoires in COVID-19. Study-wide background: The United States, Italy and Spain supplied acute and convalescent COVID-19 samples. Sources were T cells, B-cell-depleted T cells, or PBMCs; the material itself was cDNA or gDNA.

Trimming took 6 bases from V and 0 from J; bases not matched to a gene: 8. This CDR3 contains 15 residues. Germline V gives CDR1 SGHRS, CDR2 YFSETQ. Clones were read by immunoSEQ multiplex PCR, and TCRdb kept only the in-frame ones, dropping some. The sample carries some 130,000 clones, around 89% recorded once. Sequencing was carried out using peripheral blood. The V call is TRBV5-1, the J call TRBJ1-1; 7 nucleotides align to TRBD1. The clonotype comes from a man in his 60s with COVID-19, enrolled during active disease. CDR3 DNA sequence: TGCGCCAGCATGCTTTCCGGGACAGTGAACACTGAAGCTTTCTTT. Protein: CASMLSGTVNTEAFF.